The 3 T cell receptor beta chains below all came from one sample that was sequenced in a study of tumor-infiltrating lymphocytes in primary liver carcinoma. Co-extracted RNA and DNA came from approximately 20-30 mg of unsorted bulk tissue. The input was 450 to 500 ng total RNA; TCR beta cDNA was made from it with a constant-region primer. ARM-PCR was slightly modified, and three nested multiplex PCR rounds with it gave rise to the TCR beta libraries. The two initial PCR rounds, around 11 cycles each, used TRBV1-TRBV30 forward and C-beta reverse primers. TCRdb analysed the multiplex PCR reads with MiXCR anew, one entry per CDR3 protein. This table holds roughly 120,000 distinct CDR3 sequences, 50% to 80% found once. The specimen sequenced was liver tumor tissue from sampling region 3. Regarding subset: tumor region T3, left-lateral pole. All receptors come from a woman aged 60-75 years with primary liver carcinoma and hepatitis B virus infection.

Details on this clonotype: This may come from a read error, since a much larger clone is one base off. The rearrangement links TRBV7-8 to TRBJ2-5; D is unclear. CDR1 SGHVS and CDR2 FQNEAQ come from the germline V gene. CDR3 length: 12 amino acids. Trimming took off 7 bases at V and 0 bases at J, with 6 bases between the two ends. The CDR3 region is CASNLDQETQYF. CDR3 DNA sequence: TGTGCCAGCAACTTGGACCAAGAGACCCAGTACTTC.

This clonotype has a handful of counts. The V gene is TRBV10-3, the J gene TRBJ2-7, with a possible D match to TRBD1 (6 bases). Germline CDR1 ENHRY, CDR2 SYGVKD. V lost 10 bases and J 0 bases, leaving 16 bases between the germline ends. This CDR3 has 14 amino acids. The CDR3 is CATRGQSVSYEQYF. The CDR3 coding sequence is TGTGCCACCAGGGGCCAGTCGGTCTCCTACGAGCAGTACTTC.

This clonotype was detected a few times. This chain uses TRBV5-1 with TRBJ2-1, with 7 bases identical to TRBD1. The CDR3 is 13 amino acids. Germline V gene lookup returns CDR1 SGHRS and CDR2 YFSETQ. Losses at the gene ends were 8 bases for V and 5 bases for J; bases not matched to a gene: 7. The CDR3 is CASSPQGHNEQFF. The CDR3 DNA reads TGCGCCAGTTCCCCACAGGGGCACAATGAGCAGTTCTTC. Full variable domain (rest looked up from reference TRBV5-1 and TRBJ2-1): KAGVTQTPRYLIKTRGQQVTLSCSPISGHRSVSWYQQTPGQGLQFLFEYFSETQRNKGNFPGRFSGRQFSNSRSEMNVSTLELGDSALYLCASSPQGHNEQFFGPGTRLTVL.